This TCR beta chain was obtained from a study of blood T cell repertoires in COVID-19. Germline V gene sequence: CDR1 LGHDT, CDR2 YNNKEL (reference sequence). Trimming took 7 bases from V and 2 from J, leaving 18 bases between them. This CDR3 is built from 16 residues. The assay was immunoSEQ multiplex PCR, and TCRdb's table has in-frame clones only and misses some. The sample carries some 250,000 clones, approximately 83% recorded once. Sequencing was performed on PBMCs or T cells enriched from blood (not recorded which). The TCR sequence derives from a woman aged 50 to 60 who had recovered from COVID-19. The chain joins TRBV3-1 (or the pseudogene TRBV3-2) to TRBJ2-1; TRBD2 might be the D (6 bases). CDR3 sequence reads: CASKRGGSGAYNEQFF. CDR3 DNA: TGTGCCAGCAAAAGGGGAGGTTCAGGCGCCTACAATGAGCAGTTCTTC.